The next 10 T cell receptor beta chains were all read from a single sample in a study of control samples from healthy donors and cancer patients. Assay used: immunoSEQ multiplex PCR; TCRdb lists only in-frame clones, some missing. Of approximately 210,000 clones in the sample, about 90% were seen once. Sample: blood. The receptors derive from a man aged 25 to 40 in good health.

The chain employs TRBV2 and TRBJ1-2, with a tentative D call TRBD1 (5 bases). Germline assignment: CDR1 SNHLY and CDR2 FYNNEI. The CDR3 runs 18 residues. Trimming pared 0 bases from V and 4 bases from J, leaving 21 bases between. The CDR3 bases are TGTGCCAGCAGTGAAGCCTCCCCTACGGGGGGTGTCCTCTATGGCTACACCTTC. It encodes CASSEASPTGGVLYGYTF.

V is TRBV9 and J is TRBJ1-5, with TRBD1 as a possible D gene (5 bases). The V gene's germline CDR1 is SGDLS and CDR2 YYNGEE. The ends were cut back, 8 bases at V and 6 bases at J, with 18 bases in the middle. CDR3 size: 14 residues. CDR3 region: CASSEGGTGQPQHF. The CDR3 DNA reads TGTGCCAGTTCCGAGGGCGGTACAGGTCAGCCCCAGCATTTT.

The chain carries TRBV15 and TRBJ2-1; D remains ambiguous. Trimming removed 3 bases at V and 8 bases at J, with 5 bases between. Germline V gives CDR1 LNHNV, CDR2 YYDKDF (reference sequence). This CDR3 comprises 11 residues. CDR3: CATSRSDEQFF. The CDR3 nucleotides read TGTGCCACCAGCAGGAGCGATGAGCAGTTCTTC.

The chain uses TRBV6-1 and TRBJ2-4; TRBD1 or TRBD2 may be the D gene (5 bases each). V dropped 3 bases and J dropped 1 base, with 10 bases sitting between them. The CDR3 is made up of 15 amino acids. From germline, CDR1 is MNHNS and CDR2 SASEGT. DNA for the CDR3: TGTGCCAGCAGTGACCCCGGGGCGGCCAAAAACATTCAGTACTTC. Protein sequence: CASSDPGAAKNIQYF.

The count of this clone is one. V gene TRBV19 combines with J gene TRBJ1-2; D possibly corresponds to TRBD1 (6 bases). The CDR3 spans 15 residues. Trimming pared 6 bases from V and 8 bases from J, leaving 22 bases between. Germline assignment: CDR1 LNHDA and CDR2 SQIVND (reference sequence). The CDR3 reads CASRLSSRGAGGYTF. CDR3 coding DNA: TGTGCCAGTAGACTTTCGTCACGGGGGGCAGGAGGCTACACCTTC.

The chain joins TRBV30 to TRBJ1-1; D might be TRBD1 (6 bases). The CDR3 consists of 13 residues. V shed 3 bases and J shed 1 base, with 9 bases lying between them. Germline assignment: CDR1 GTSNPN and CDR2 SVGIG (reference sequence). Here the CDR3 DNA reads TGTGCCTGGAGACAGGGATCGAACACTGAAGCTTTCTTT. It specifies CAWRQGSNTEAFF.

This clone was picked up one time. The chain employs TRBV12-3 or TRBV12-4 and TRBJ1-2, with no clear D. Trimming left V 1 base short and J 5 bases short, with 8 bases between. The length of the CDR3 is 13 residues. The CDR3 here is CASSLGSLYGYTF. The CDR3 DNA follows: TGTGCCAGCAGTTTAGGATCGTTATATGGCTACACCTTC.

The chain recombines TRBV5-1 with TRBJ1-6, with 8 bases aligning to TRBD1. Trimming cost V 2 bases and J 9 bases; bases outside gene matches: 10. Germline-derived CDR1 and CDR2 are SGHRS and YFSETQ. The CDR3 length is 16 residues. The CDR3: CASSFRPDRGRSPLHF. In DNA form, the CDR3 reads TGCGCCAGCAGCTTCCGACCCGACAGGGGACGTTCACCCCTCCACTTT.

The chain joins TRBV11-2 to TRBJ2-3, with TRBD1 identical over 7 bases. The CDR3 consists of 17 residues. Germline V gives CDR1 SGHAT, CDR2 FQNNGV. V was clipped by 5 bases and J by 2 bases; unmatched bases: 13. The CDR3, as DNA: TGTGCCAGCAGCGCCTTGACAGGGCGAGACTTCACAGATACGCAGTATTTT. Its translation is CASSALTGRDFTDTQYF.

The chain links TRBV5-1 to TRBJ2-3; tentatively, D is TRBD2 (7 bases). The germline CDR1 and CDR2 sequences are SGHRS and YFSETQ. This CDR3 is built from 14 residues. The V gene lost 0 bases and the J gene lost 6 bases, with 11 bases spanning the gap. The CDR3: CASSLVAGADTQYF. The CDR3 bases are TGCGCCAGCAGCTTGGTTGCGGGGGCCGATACGCAGTATTTT.